This T cell receptor beta chain was sequenced for a study of cytomegalovirus exposure and HLA in healthy donors. Notes on the study in general: 87-base-pair reads could not separate some V segments, including TRBV6-2 and TRBV6-3.

Per germline, CDR1 SQVTM and CDR2 ANQGSEA. This CDR3 is built from 15 residues. The J segment lost 8 bases and the V segment lost 6 bases, leaving 15 bases of the junction unmatched. PCR employed 60 Vbeta and 13 Jbeta primers. Original handling: A later analysis counted 65 million to 80 million unique TCR beta chains, some 10 million shared. TCRdb keeps only in-frame clones here, not all; method: immunoSEQ multiplex PCR. The V and J calls and clone size are taken from that table; D and trimming were inferred from the DNA. The sample shows some 150,000 clones, roughly 80% of them seen only once. Concerning this clone: Antigen specificity is unknown.

Material for sequencing was PBMCs. V gene TRBV29-1 combines with J gene TRBJ2-3; 9 nucleotides line up with TRBD1. This TCR derives from a woman in her thirties or forties in good health and CMV-seropositive. The CDR3 loop is CSVLGPQGAGGTQYF. CDR3 nucleotides: TGCAGCGTCCTGGGGCCACAGGGGGCTGGAGGTACGCAGTATTTT.